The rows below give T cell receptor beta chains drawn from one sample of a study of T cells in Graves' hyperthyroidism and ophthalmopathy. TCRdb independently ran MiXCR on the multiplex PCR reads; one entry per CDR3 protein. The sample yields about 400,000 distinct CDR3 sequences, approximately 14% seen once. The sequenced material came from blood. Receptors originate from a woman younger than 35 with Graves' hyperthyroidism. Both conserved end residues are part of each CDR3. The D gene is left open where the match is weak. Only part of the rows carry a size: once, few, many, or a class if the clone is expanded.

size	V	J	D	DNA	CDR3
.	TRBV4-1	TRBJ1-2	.	TGCGCCAGCAGCCACGCAATACAGGGCGGAGGTAACTATGGCTACACCTTC	CASSHAIQGGGNYGYTF
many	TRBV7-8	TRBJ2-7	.	TGTGCCAGCAGCCCCCACGGGTCTGGCTACGAGCAGTACTTC	CASSPHGSGYEQYF
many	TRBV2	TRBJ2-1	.	TGTGCCAGCAGTGTGAAGCCGGGCTCCGGGAATGAGCAGTTCTTC	CASSVKPGSGNEQFF
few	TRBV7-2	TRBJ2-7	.	TGTGCCAGCAGCTTTACTAGCCGGAGCTCCTACGAGCAGTACTTC	CASSFTSRSSYEQYF
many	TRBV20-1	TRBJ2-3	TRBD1	TGCAGTGCTAGAGATCCCGACAGGGGTGCAGATACGCAGTATTTT	CSARDPDRGADTQYF
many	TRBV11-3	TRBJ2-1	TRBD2	TGTGCCAGCAGCCATAGCGGGGGGGCCTACAATGAGCAGTTCTTC	CASSHSGGAYNEQFF
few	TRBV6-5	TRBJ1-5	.	TGTGCCAGCAGTTCACGGGGGGACAATCAGCCCCAGCATTTT	CASSSRGDNQPQHF
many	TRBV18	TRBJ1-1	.	TGTGCCAGCTCACCGAGTTACAGGAACACTGAAGCTTTCTTT	CASSPSYRNTEAFF
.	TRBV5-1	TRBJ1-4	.	TGCGCCAGCAGCTCCACCCTGCGGGCAGAGTTCACAACTAATGGAAAACTGTTTTTT	CASSSTLRAEFTTNGKLFF
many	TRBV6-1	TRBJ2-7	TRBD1	TGTGCCAGCACTAATCCGGGACAGGGGACCTACGAGCAGTACTTC	CASTNPGQGTYEQYF
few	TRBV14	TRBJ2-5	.	TGTGCCAGCAGCCAAGGCTTGGGGGCCATTAGGGAGACCCAGTACTTC	CASSQGLGAIRETQYF
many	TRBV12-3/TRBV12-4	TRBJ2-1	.	TGTGCCAGCGGGGGGCGGGGCGGGAAAATGGAGCAGTTCTTC	CASGGRGGKMEQFF
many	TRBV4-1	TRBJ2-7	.	TGCGCCAGCAGCCCTCCCGGTAGCAGCTATTACGAGCAGTACTTC	CASSPPGSSYYEQYF
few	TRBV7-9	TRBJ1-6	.	TGTGCCAGCTTAAGACCCCTCCACTTT	CASLRPLHF
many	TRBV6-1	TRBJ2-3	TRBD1	TGTGCCAGCAGACGGACAGGGGAGATAAATACGCAGTATTTT	CASRRTGEINTQYF
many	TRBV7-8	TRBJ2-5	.	TGTGCCAGCAGCTTCGGCAAGGAGACCCAGTACTTC	CASSFGKETQYF
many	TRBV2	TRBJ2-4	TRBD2	TGTGCCAGCAGGGACGGGACTAGCCCCAAAAACATTCAGTACTTC	CASRDGTSPKNIQYF
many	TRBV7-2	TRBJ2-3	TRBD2	TGTGCCAGCAGCCATACCCTCGGGACTAGCGGGGCCGGGGTTACGCAGTATTTT	CASSHTLGTSGAGVTQYF
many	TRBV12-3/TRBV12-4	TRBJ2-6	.	TGTGCCAGCAGTTTGTGGGGTCCCTCTGGGGCCAACGTCCTGACTTTC	CASSLWGPSGANVLTF
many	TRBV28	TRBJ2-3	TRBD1	TGTGCCAGCAGTTTAGGATTAGGACAGGGCTTAATAGATACGCAGTATTTT	CASSLGLGQGLIDTQYF